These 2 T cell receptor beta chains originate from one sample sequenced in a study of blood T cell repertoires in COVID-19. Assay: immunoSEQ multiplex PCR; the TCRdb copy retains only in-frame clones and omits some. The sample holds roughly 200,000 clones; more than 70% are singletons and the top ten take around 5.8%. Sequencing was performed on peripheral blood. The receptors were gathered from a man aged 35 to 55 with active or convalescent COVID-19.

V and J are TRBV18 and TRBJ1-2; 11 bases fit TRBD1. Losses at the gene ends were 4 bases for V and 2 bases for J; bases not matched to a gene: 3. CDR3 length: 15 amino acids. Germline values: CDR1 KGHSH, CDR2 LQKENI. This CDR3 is CASSLRDRGNYGYTF. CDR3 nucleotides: TGTGCCAGCTCACTCCGGGACAGGGGGAACTATGGCTACACCTTC.

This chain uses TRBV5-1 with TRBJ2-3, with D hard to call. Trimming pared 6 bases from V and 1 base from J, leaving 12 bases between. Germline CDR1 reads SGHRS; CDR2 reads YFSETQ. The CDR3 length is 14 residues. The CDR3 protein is CASMISGGTDTQYF. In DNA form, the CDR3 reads TGCGCCAGCATGATTTCGGGTGGCACAGATACGCAGTATTTT.